This entry lists 22 T cell receptor beta chains sequenced from one sample in a study of blood T cell repertoires in COVID-19. The data were produced by immunoSEQ multiplex PCR, yet TCRdb's version contains in-frame clones alone and is incomplete. The sample carries 150,000 or so clones, roughly 88% recorded once. The sample taken for sequencing was PBMCs or T cells enriched from blood (not recorded which). These receptors were obtained from a woman in her sixties who had recovered from COVID-19.

The chain uses TRBV11-2 and TRBJ1-1, with TRBD1 matching over 8 bases. Germline CDR1 is SGHAT and CDR2 is FQNNGV. This CDR3 has 13 amino acids. V trimming: 5 bases; J trimming: 4 bases; junction bases outside the gene matches: 3. The CDR3 reads CASSVTGGTEAFF. The CDR3 DNA sequence: TGTGCCAGCAGCGTTACAGGGGGCACTGAAGCTTTCTTT.

The chain has TRBV28 and TRBJ2-5; weak D call: TRBD2 (5 bases). Germline V gene lookup returns CDR1 MDHEN and CDR2 SYDVKM. CDR3 size: 14 residues. Trimming removed 2 bases from V and 5 bases from J, with 12 bases in between. CDR3 in DNA: TGTGCCAGCAGTTTAGGAGGAGTGCAGGAGACCCAGTACTTC. As protein: CASSLGGVQETQYF.

The genes are TRBV27 and TRBJ2-7; the match to TRBD2 covers 10 bases. Looked up from germline, CDR1 is MNHEY and CDR2 is SMNVEV (reference sequence). The CDR3 covers 15 residues. The trim removed 2 bases at V and 4 bases at J, leaving 5 bases unmatched. This CDR3 reads CASSLRAGGGYEQYF. The CDR3 DNA follows: TGTGCCAGCAGTTTAAGAGCGGGAGGGGGGTACGAGCAGTACTTC.

The rearrangement uses TRBV10-3 and TRBJ1-2; D unresolved. The CDR3 is 14 amino acids. Trimming left V 3 bases short and J 3 bases short, with 11 bases between. CDR1 and CDR2 from the germline V gene are ENHRY and SYGVKD. CDR3 bases: TGTGCCATCAGTGAACACGAGGAAGACTATGGCTACACCTTC. This codes for CAISEHEEDYGYTF.

The J gene is TRBJ1-5, the V gene TRBV3-1 (or the pseudogene TRBV3-2); D is perhaps TRBD1 (5 bases). CDR1 and CDR2 from the germline V gene are LGHDT and YNNKEL (reference sequence). Trimming left V 4 bases short and J 4 bases short, with 14 bases between. This CDR3 contains 15 residues. The CDR3 DNA is TGTGCCAGCAGCCCGACTTCGGGGGGGAATCAGCCCCAGCATTTT. Encoded protein: CASSPTSGGNQPQHF.

The rearrangement joins TRBV3-1 (or the pseudogene TRBV3-2) to TRBJ2-5; 11 positions agree with TRBD2. Germline CDR1 reads LGHDT; CDR2 reads YNNKEL (reference sequence). The CDR3 has 12 amino acids. The CDR3 spells CAAGLAAETQYF. The CDR3 nucleotides read TGTGCGGCGGGACTAGCGGCAGAGACCCAGTACTTC.

This sequence joins TRBV5-1 and TRBJ1-1, with D unresolved. Between the trimmed V and J ends, which lost 6 bases and 4 bases, there was a span of 16 bases. Germline values: CDR1 SGHRS, CDR2 YFSETQ. The CDR3 sequence is 14 residues long. The CDR3 DNA is TGCGCCAGCACCCCACGTACAGAGGGCACTGAAGCTTTCTTT. Translated: CASTPRTEGTEAFF.

This chain links TRBV7-8 with TRBJ1-1, with TRBD1 matching over 8 bases. Germline loops: CDR1 SGHVS, CDR2 FQNEAQ. The V gene end was trimmed by 5 bases and the J gene end by 4 bases; junction bases not matched to a gene: 9. The CDR3 has 15 residues. The CDR3 region has the DNA TGTGCCAGCAGCCCCCGGACAGGGAGCGTCACTGAAGCTTTCTTT. Residues: CASSPRTGSVTEAFF.

The chain has TRBV10-1 and TRBJ1-1; D may be TRBD1 (5 bases). The CDR3 loop spans 14 amino acids. CDR1 and CDR2 from the germline V gene are WNHNN and SYGVQD (reference sequence). Deletions cut 3 bases from V and 0 bases from J, with 8 bases between. CDR3 protein: CASSEGELNTEAFF. In nucleotides, the CDR3 is TGCGCCAGCAGTGAAGGGGAATTGAACACTGAAGCTTTCTTT.

The J gene is TRBJ2-3, the V gene TRBV4-1; 9 nucleotides match TRBD2. Germline V gene lookup returns CDR1 MGHRA and CDR2 YSYEKL. The J segment lost 5 bases and the V segment lost 9 bases, leaving 9 bases of the junction unmatched. The CDR3 spans 14 residues. The CDR3 protein is CASGRGGAEDTQYF. DNA of the CDR3: TGCGCCAGTGGTCGCGGGGGGGCCGAAGATACGCAGTATTTT.

This chain links TRBV4-1 with TRBJ1-2; 7 bases agree with TRBD1. CDR1 is MGHRA, CDR2 YSYEKL, per germline. V trimming: 4 bases; J trimming: 4 bases; junction bases outside the gene matches: 9. The CDR3 covers 15 residues. In DNA, the CDR3 is TGCGCCAGCAGCCTTTATTACAGGGGAGGCTATGGCTACACCTTC. Amino acid sequence: CASSLYYRGGYGYTF.

The genes are TRBV7-2 and TRBJ1-3; possibly TRBD1 for D (5 bases). Trimming left V 5 bases short and J 1 base short, with 6 bases between. Germline V gene data show CDR1 as SGHTA and CDR2 as FQGNSA. The CDR3 is 13 residues long. This CDR3 is CASSPGSGNTIYF. DNA of the CDR3: TGTGCCAGCAGCCCAGGGTCTGGAAACACCATATATTTT.

The V and J genes are TRBV25-1 and TRBJ1-2; D gene unclear. The CDR3 is made up of 14 amino acids. Germline V CDR1 and CDR2: MGHDK, SYGVNS. The ends were cut back, 3 bases at V and 7 bases at J, with 15 bases in the middle. The CDR3 sequence is CASSDPGRGGGYTF. The CDR3 DNA reads TGTGCCAGCAGTGACCCGGGCCGGGGAGGTGGCTACACCTTC.

This chain connects TRBV9 to TRBJ1-2; a possible D gene is TRBD1 (5 bases). Trimming cost V 6 bases and J 8 bases, with 23 bases left between them. Germline V lookup: CDR1 SGDLS, CDR2 YYNGEE. CDR3 length equals 15 residues. CDR3 DNA: TGTGCCAGCAACCATCGACAAGGGGCTGTCGGGGGCTACACCTTC. It codes for CASNHRQGAVGGYTF.

Comment on this clone: Other nucleotide sequences from this sample produce the same CDR3. Here the CDR3 DNA reads TGCGCCAGCAGCTTGGGAGGAGTCCAAGAGACCCAGTACTTC. Its protein is CASSLGGVQETQYF. The chain carries TRBV5-1 and TRBJ2-5; D gene uncertain. The germline V and J ends were trimmed by 0 bases and 1 base, with 7 bases remaining between them. Per the germline V gene, CDR1 is SGHRS and CDR2 is YFSETQ. The CDR3 is 14 amino acids.

The chain carries TRBV18 and TRBJ2-1; TRBD2 agrees at 9 bases. V shed 6 bases and J 5 bases; nucleotides not matched to a gene: 8. Germline CDR1 KGHSH, CDR2 LQKENI. CDR3 size: 15 residues. CDR3 bases: TGTGCCAGCTCGCTTAGCGGGGGTTCCGACAATGAGCAGTTCTTC. Its protein is CASSLSGGSDNEQFF.

V is TRBV5-1 and J is TRBJ2-5; 8 bases are a match to TRBD1. The CDR3 runs 15 residues. The V and J ends lost 4 bases and 3 bases, in that order; junction bases with no gene match: 8. Germline CDR1 is SGHRS and CDR2 is YFSETQ. CDR3 nucleotide sequence: TGCGCCAGCAGCGCCACCGGGACAGGAGAAGAGACCCAGTACTTC. Its translation: CASSATGTGEETQYF.

This clone was seen a few times. The chain is built from TRBV10-3 and TRBJ2-2; 7 bases map to TRBD1. Unmatched junction bases numbered 5, after V lost 7 bases and J lost 0 bases. The CDR3 spans 15 residues. CDR1 and CDR2 (germline): ENHRY, SYGVKD. CDR3 nucleotide sequence: TGTGCCATCAATCGACAGGGAGCGAACACCGGGGAGCTGTTTTTT. Amino acids: CAINRQGANTGELFF.

The gene calls are TRBV5-5 and TRBJ1-1; D is unresolved. The length of the CDR3 is 15 residues. Germline V gives CDR1 SGHKS, CDR2 YYEKEE (reference sequence). Between the trimmed V and J ends, which lost 2 bases and 0 bases, there was a span of 11 bases. CDR3 DNA sequence: TGTGCCAGCAGCTTCAGCGTTTGGATGAACACTGAAGCTTTCTTT. The encoded protein is CASSFSVWMNTEAFF.

This sequence joins TRBV13 and TRBJ2-7; 7 bases map to TRBD1. With 5 bases clipped from V and 2 bases from J, the junction kept 6 bases outside the gene matches. This CDR3 spans 14 amino acids. Germline values: CDR1 PRHDT, CDR2 FYEKMQ (reference sequence). The CDR3 here is CASSTWGQPYEQYF. In DNA, the CDR3 is TGTGCCAGCAGCACCTGGGGACAGCCCTACGAGCAGTACTTC. Looking up the rest from reference TRBV13 and TRBJ2-7 gives the full variable domain: AAGVIQSPRHLIKEKRETATLKCYPIPRHDTVYWYQQGPGQDPQFLISFYEKMQSDKGSIPDRFSAQQFSDYHSELNMSSLELGDSALYFCASSTWGQPYEQYFGPGTRLTVT.

The chain couples TRBV5-1 to TRBJ1-1; D might be TRBD1 (5 bases). CDR3 length: 11 amino acids. V was clipped by 5 bases and J by 7 bases, with 9 bases between them. Germline loops: CDR1 SGHRS, CDR2 YFSETQ. DNA for the CDR3: TGCGCCAGCAGAGACAGCCTTGAAGCTTTCTTT. Amino acid sequence: CASRDSLEAFF.

The chain combines TRBV4-1 with TRBJ2-5, with 8 nucleotides matching TRBD1. This CDR3 comprises 16 residues. V trimming: 4 bases; J trimming: 5 bases; junction bases outside the gene matches: 12. Germline V gene data show CDR1 as MGHRA and CDR2 as YSYEKL. CDR3 residues: CASSRGPQGADETQYF. CDR3 nucleotides: TGCGCCAGCAGCCGCGGTCCTCAGGGGGCTGATGAGACCCAGTACTTC.